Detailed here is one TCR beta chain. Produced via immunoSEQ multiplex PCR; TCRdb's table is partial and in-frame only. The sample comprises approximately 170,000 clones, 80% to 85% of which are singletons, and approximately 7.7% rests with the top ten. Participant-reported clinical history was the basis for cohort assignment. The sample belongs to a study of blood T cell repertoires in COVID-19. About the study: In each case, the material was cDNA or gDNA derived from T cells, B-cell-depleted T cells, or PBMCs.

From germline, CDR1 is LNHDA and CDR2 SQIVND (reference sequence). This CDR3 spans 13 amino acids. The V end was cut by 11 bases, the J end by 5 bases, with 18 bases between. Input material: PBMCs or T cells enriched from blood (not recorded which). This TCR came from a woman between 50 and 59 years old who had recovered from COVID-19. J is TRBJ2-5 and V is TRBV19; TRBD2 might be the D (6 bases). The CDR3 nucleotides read TGTGCCTCTGACGGGGGTTGGGGGGAGACCCAGTACTTC. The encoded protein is CASDGGWGETQYF.